Sequencing of this T cell receptor beta chain was carried out in a study of blood T cell repertoires in COVID-19. Germline V gene sequence: CDR1 SEHNR, CDR2 FQNEAQ (reference sequence). This CDR3 has 15 amino acids. V lost 5 bases and J 4 bases, leaving 17 bases between the germline ends. How the authors handled the data: Scientists estimated how many nucleated cells there were by amplifying reference gene primers. Assay: immunoSEQ multiplex PCR; the TCRdb copy retains only in-frame clones and omits some. V, J and clone size are taken as reported in that table, and D and trimming were inferred from the DNA itself. The data contain under 65,000 clones, around nine tenths of them seen just once; the ten biggest clones take up over 8%.

The chain has TRBV7-9 and TRBJ1-2; TRBD1 might be the D (6 bases). Sequencing used peripheral blood. The receptor comes from an elderly woman with active COVID-19. The CDR3 coding sequence is TGTGCCAGCAGCCCAGACAGGAACCCAATCTATGGCTACACCTTC. Its translation is CASSPDRNPIYGYTF.